This T cell receptor beta chain comes out of a study of T cells in Graves' hyperthyroidism and ophthalmopathy. Whole-study results and caveats: Also found in blood were most expanded thyroid clonotypes above 0.001.

The CDR3 extends over 15 amino acids. V was pared by 4 bases and J by 4 bases, with 10 bases of the junction left unmatched. In its sample, this clonotype was seen a few times. Antigen: not known. Clinical symptoms, serum thyroxine, TRAb, thyroid ultrasound and orbital computed tomography informed diagnoses. Source material for PBMCs was around 10 ml fresh peripheral blood. Amplified TCR beta CDR3 regions came from RNA transcripts. HTBI primers were employed in a first-round RT-PCR of the TCR CDR3. TCRdb re-called the multiplex PCR reads with MiXCR, one entry per CDR3 protein. Of hundreds of thousands of distinct CDR3 sequences in the sample, roughly 15% were seen once.

The receptor comes from a woman in her 40s with Graves' ophthalmopathy. The gene calls are TRBV12-3 or TRBV12-4 and TRBJ2-7, with 7 bases fitting TRBD1. The specimen sequenced was blood. CDR3 sequence reads: CASSSRDRADYEQYF. CDR3 DNA: TGTGCCAGCAGTTCCCGGGACAGAGCTGATTACGAGCAGTACTTC.